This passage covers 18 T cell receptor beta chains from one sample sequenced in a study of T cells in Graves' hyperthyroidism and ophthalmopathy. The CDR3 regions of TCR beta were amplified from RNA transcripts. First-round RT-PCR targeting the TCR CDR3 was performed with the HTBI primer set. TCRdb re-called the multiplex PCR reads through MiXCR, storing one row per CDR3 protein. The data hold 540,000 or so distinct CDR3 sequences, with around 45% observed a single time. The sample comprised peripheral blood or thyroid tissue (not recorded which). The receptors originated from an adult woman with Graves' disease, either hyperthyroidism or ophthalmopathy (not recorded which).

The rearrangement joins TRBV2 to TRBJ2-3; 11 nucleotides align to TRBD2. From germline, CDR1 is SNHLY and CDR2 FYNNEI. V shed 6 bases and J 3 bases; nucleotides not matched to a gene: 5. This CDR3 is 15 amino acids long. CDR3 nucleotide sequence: TGTGCCAGCAGCCTACTAGCGGGAGTGACAGATACGCAGTATTTT. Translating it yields CASSLLAGVTDTQYF.

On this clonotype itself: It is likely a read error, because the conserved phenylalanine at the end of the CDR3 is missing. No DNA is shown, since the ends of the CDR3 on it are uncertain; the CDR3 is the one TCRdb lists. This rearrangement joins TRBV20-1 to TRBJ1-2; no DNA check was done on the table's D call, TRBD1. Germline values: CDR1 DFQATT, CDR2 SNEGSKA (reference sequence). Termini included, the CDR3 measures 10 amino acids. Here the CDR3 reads CSAKEGGASY.

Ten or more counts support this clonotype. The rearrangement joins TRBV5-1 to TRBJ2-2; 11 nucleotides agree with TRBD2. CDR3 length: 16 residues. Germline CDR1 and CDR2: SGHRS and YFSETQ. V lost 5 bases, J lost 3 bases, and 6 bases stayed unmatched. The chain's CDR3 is CASRPTSGSYTGELFF. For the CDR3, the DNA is TGCGCCAGCAGGCCTACTAGCGGGAGTTACACCGGGGAGCTGTTTTTT.

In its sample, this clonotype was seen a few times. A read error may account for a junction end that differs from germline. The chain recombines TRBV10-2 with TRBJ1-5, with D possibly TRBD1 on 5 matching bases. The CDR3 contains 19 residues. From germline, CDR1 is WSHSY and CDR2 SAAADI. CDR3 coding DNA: TGTGCCAGCAGTGAAGCCCACCGACCTTTTCGACGGGGGAATCAGCCCCAGCATTTT. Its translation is CASSEAHRPFRRGNQPQHF.

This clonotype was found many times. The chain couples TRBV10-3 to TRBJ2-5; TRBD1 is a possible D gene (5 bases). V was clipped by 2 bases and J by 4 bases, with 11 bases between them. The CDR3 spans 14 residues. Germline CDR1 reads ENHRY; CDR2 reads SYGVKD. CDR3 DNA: TGTGCCATCAGTGAGGGGGCGTTACGAGAGACCCAGTACTTC. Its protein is CAISEGALRETQYF.

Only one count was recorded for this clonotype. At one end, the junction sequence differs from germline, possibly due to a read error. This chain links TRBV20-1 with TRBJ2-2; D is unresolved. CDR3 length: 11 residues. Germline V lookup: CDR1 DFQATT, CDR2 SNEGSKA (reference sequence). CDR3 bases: TGCAGTGCTAGTGACACCGGAGAGCTGTTTTTT. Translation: CSASDTGELFF.

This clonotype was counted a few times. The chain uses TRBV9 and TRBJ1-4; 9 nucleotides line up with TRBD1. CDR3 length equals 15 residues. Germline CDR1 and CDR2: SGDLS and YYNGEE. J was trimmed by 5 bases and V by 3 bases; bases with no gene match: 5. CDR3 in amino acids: CASSAGTGLNEKLFF. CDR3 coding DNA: TGTGCCAGCAGCGCCGGGACAGGGTTGAATGAAAAACTGTTTTTT.

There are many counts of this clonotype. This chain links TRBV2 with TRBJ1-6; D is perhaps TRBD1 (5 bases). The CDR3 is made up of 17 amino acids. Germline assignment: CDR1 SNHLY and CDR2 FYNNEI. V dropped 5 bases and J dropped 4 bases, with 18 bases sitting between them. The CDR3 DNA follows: TGTGCCAGCAGTAAGCGCAGACAGCCCAGGTATAATTCACCCCTCCACTTT. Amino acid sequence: CASSKRRQPRYNSPLHF.

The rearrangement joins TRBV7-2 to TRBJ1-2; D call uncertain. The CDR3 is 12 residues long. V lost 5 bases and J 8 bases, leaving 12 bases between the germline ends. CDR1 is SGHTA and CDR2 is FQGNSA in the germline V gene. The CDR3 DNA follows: TGTGCCAGCAGCCCGGGTCCCACAGGCTACACCTTC. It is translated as CASSPGPTGYTF.

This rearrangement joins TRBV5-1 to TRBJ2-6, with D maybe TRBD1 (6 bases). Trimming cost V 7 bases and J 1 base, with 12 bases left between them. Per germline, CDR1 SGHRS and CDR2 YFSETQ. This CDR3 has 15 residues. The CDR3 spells CASEDSRSGANVLTF. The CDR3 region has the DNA TGCGCCAGCGAGGACAGCCGGTCTGGGGCCAACGTCCTGACTTTC.

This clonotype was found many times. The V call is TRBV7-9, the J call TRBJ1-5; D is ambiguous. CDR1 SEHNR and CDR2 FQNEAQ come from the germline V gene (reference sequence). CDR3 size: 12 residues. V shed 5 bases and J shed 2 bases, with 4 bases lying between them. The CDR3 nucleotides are TGTGCCAGCAGCGAGGGCAATCAGCCCCAGCATTTT. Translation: CASSEGNQPQHF.

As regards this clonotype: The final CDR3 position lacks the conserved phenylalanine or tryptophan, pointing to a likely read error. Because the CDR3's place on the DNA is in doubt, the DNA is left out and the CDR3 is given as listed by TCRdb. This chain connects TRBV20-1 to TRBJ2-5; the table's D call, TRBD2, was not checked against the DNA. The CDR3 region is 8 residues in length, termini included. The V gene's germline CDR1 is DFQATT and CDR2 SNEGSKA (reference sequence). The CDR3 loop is CSARLPAG.

The CDR3 bases are TGTGCCAGCAGGCCAAGCCTGAACACTGAAGCTTTCTTT. Translation gives CASRPSLNTEAFF. The genes are TRBV28 and TRBJ1-1; D unresolved. Trimming cost V 6 bases and J 0 bases, with 8 bases left between them. Germline loops: CDR1 MDHEN, CDR2 SYDVKM. This CDR3 comprises 13 residues.

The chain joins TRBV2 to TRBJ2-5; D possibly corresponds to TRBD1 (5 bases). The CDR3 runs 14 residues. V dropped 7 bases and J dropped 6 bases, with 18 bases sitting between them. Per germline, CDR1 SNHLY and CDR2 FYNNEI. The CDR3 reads CASTLQVIPQTQYF. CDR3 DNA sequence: TGTGCCAGCACCTTACAGGTGATCCCCCAGACCCAGTACTTC.

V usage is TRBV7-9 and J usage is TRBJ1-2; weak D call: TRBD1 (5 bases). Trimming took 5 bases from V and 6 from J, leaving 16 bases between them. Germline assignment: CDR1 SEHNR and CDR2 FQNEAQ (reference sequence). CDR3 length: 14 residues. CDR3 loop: CASSLSRQGDGYTF. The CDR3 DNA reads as TGTGCCAGCAGCCTTTCTCGGCAGGGTGATGGCTACACCTTC.

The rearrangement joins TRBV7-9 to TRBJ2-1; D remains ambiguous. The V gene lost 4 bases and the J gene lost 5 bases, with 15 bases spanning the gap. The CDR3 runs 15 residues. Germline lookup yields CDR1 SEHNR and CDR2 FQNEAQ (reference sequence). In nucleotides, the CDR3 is TGTGCCAGCAGCTCAAAGGACCCGGTGAACAATGAGCAGTTCTTC. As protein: CASSSKDPVNNEQFF.

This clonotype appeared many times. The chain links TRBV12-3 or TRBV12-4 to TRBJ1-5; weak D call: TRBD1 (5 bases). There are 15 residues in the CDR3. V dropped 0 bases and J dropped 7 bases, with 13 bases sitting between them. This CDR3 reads CASSLAQGWEQPQHF. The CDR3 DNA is TGTGCCAGCAGTTTAGCCCAGGGATGGGAACAGCCCCAGCATTTT.

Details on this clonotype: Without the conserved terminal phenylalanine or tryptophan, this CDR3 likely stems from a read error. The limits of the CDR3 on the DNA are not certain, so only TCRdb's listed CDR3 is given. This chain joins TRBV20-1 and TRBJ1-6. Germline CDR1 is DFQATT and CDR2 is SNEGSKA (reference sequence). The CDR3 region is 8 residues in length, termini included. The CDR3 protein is CSARDPTS.